The 22 T cell receptor beta chains presented below share a single source sample, sequenced in a study of T cells in Graves' hyperthyroidism and ophthalmopathy. TCR beta CDR3 region amplification was performed from RNA transcripts. The HTBI primer set was used in a first-round RT-PCR of the TCR CDR3. Each CDR3 protein gets one entry after TCRdb re-called the multiplex PCR reads with MiXCR. The sample holds approximately 530,000 distinct CDR3 sequences, roughly a sixth seen once. What was sequenced was blood. The receptors originated from a woman aged 18-29 years with Graves' hyperthyroidism.

There are many counts of this clonotype. The chain is built from TRBV28 and TRBJ2-3, with 13 bases aligning to TRBD2. The germline gives CDR1 MDHEN, CDR2 SYDVKM. The CDR3 is 17 residues long. J was trimmed by 1 base and V by 6 bases; bases with no gene match: 7. CDR3 sequence reads: CASSSGTSGIGTDTQYF. The CDR3 coding sequence is TGTGCCAGCAGCTCCGGGACTAGCGGGATTGGCACAGATACGCAGTATTTT.

This clonotype has at least ten counts. The CDR3 protein is CASSLWPAGTSTDTQYF. The DNA of the CDR3 is TGTGCCAGCAGCTTATGGCCAGCGGGGACTAGCACAGATACGCAGTATTTT. This sequence joins TRBV7-2 and TRBJ2-3; TRBD2 matches at 7 bases. Germline loops: CDR1 SGHTA, CDR2 FQGNSA. The CDR3 has 17 amino acids. V lost 2 bases to trimming and J lost 0 bases; unmatched junction nucleotides: 8.

In this sample, this clonotype turned up many times. The V gene is TRBV20-1, the J gene TRBJ2-3; D is possibly TRBD1 or TRBD2 (6 bases each). The germline CDR1 and CDR2 sequences are DFQATT and SNEGSKA (reference sequence). This CDR3 is 14 amino acids long. Trimming pared 2 bases from V and 2 bases from J, leaving 11 bases between. Here the CDR3 DNA reads TGCAGTGCTAGAAGGGGGGTGTACACAGATACGCAGTATTTT. Translated: CSARRGVYTDTQYF.

This clonotype was detected ten times or more. The chain recombines TRBV11-1 with TRBJ2-7; D remains ambiguous. V lost 2 bases and J 2 bases, leaving 10 bases between the germline ends. There are 14 residues in the CDR3. Germline V gene lookup returns CDR1 SGHAT and CDR2 FQDESV (reference sequence). CDR3 in amino acids: CASSLMMVAYEQYF. The CDR3 DNA is TGTGCCAGCAGCTTAATGATGGTGGCCTACGAGCAGTACTTC.

V gene TRBV19 combines with J gene TRBJ2-7; a possible D gene is TRBD2 (6 bases). The CDR3 covers 13 residues. The germline V gene encodes CDR1 LNHDA and CDR2 SQIVND (reference sequence). V lost 1 base and J 7 bases, leaving 11 bases between the germline ends. The CDR3 DNA is TGTGCCAGTAGTATAGTATCCGGGGGTGAGCAGTACTTC. Translated, it gives CASSIVSGGEQYF.

This clonotype was seen more than once but under ten times. The gene calls are TRBV10-3 and TRBJ2-5; D uncertain. V gave up 3 bases and J gave up 2 bases, with 10 bases separating them. The germline gives CDR1 ENHRY, CDR2 SYGVKD. This CDR3 region has 14 residues. The CDR3 DNA sequence: TGTGCCATCAGTGATAGGCTACAGCAAGAGACCCAGTACTTC. It codes for CAISDRLQQETQYF.

The chain recombines TRBV7-9 with TRBJ1-1; no definite D call. Trimming stripped 0 bases from V and 4 bases from J, with 12 bases between. The length of the CDR3 is 15 residues. The germline V gene encodes CDR1 SEHNR and CDR2 FQNEAQ (reference sequence). The CDR3 spells CASSLAPTGFTEAFF. The CDR3 region has the DNA TGTGCCAGCAGCTTAGCCCCAACGGGGTTCACTGAAGCTTTCTTT.

This clonotype occurred many times. The rearrangement uses TRBV28 and TRBJ2-1, with 12 positions matching TRBD2. CDR3 length equals 17 residues. Germline CDR1 MDHEN, CDR2 SYDVKM. V dropped 3 bases and J dropped 0; count of bases not matched to a gene: 3. The CDR3 sequence: CASSFPTSGSSYNEQFF. CDR3 DNA sequence: TGTGCCAGCAGTTTCCCGACTAGCGGGAGCTCCTACAATGAGCAGTTCTTC.

V gene TRBV20-1 combines with J gene TRBJ2-5, with D perhaps TRBD2 (6 bases). The CDR3 contains 13 residues. V lost 6 bases, J lost 1 base, and 12 bases lay in between. The germline V gene encodes CDR1 DFQATT and CDR2 SNEGSKA (reference sequence). CDR3 amino acids: CSAPGEAQETQYF. The CDR3 DNA reads TGCAGTGCGCCCGGGGAGGCCCAAGAGACCCAGTACTTC.

Ten or more counts support this clonotype. This chain uses TRBV7-2 with TRBJ2-7, with D possibly matching TRBD2 (6 bases). The CDR3 runs to 14 residues. V lost 4 bases to trimming and J lost 3 bases, with 13 bases between them. The germline V gene encodes CDR1 SGHTA and CDR2 FQGNSA. In DNA, the CDR3 is TGTGCCAGCAGCTCCCTAGCGAACTTCTACGAGCAGTACTTC. This translates into CASSSLANFYEQYF.

This clonotype was counted a few times. This rearrangement joins TRBV19 to TRBJ1-3; D call uncertain. From germline, CDR1 is LNHDA and CDR2 SQIVND (reference sequence). V dropped 5 bases and J dropped 0 bases, with 14 bases sitting between them. The CDR3 is 16 amino acids. Here the CDR3 DNA reads TGTGCCAGTAGTCCCCCCGAAGGATACTCTGGAAACACCATATATTTT. Translated: CASSPPEGYSGNTIYF.

This clonotype was counted only a few times. The chain recombines TRBV6-1 with TRBJ2-1; D unresolved. Germline V gene lookup returns CDR1 MNHNS and CDR2 SASEGT. This CDR3 comprises 12 residues. V lost 7 bases and J lost 1, with 5 bases in between. CDR3 DNA sequence: TGTGCCAGCAAACGATCCTACAATGAGCAGTTCTTC. Translated, it gives CASKRSYNEQFF.

About this clonotype: A much larger clone differs by one base, so this may be a read error. This sequence joins TRBV18 and TRBJ2-3; D tentatively reads TRBD1 or TRBD2 (6 bases each). The CDR3 spans 14 residues. The V gene's germline CDR1 is KGHSH and CDR2 LQKENI. CDR3 amino acids: CTSSPPGASDTQYF. The CDR3 nucleotides read TGTACCAGCTCACCCCCGGGGGCCTCAGATACGCAGTATTTT.

The chain joins TRBV6-1 to TRBJ1-2; D gene ambiguous. The CDR3 length is 12 residues. CDR1 and CDR2 (germline): MNHNS, SASEGT. V was pared by 8 bases and J by 4 bases, with 11 bases between. This CDR3 is CASGGPSYGYTF. The DNA of the CDR3 is TGTGCCAGCGGCGGTCCCTCCTATGGCTACACCTTC.

V and J are TRBV4-1 and TRBJ1-4; the D gene is possibly TRBD1 (5 bases). The CDR3 is 16 residues long. The V end was cut by 1 base, the J end by 4 bases, with 13 bases between. Per the germline V gene, CDR1 is MGHRA and CDR2 is YSYEKL. The CDR3 DNA follows: TGCGCCAGCAGCCAAGTACGGGGGAACGATAATGAAAAACTGTTTTTT. Translated, it gives CASSQVRGNDNEKLFF.

On this clonotype: This clone may be a read error of a much larger clone one base away. The J gene is TRBJ1-2, the V gene TRBV7-2; no reliable D call. Germline CDR1 SGHTA, CDR2 FQGNSA. Deletions cut 6 bases from V and 10 bases from J, with 18 bases between. This CDR3 is 13 amino acids long. CDR3 region: CASRPTGMGDYTF. The CDR3 DNA is TGTGCCAGCAGGCCCACGGGGATGGGTGACTACACCTTC. The full variable domain, with the rest looked up from reference TRBV7-2 and TRBJ1-2, is GAGVSQSPSNKVTEKGKDVELRCDPISGHTALYWYRQSLGQGLEFLIYFQGNSAPDKSGLPSDRFSAERTGGSVSTLTIQRTQQEDSAVYLCASRPTGMGDYTFGSGTRLTVV.

This clonotype was recorded many times. V and J are TRBV20-1 and TRBJ2-5, with TRBD1 identical over 11 bases. The J segment lost 4 bases and the V segment lost 6 bases, leaving 7 bases of the junction unmatched. The CDR3 runs to 14 residues. The germline V gene encodes CDR1 DFQATT and CDR2 SNEGSKA (reference sequence). The CDR3 loop is CSAYPGQGGETQYF. The CDR3 coding sequence is TGCAGTGCGTACCCGGGACAGGGGGGAGAGACCCAGTACTTC.

This chain joins TRBV3-1 and TRBJ2-7, with 10 positions matching TRBD2. V lost 4 bases, J lost 4 bases, and 13 bases stayed unmatched. This CDR3 is built from 17 residues. CDR1 and CDR2 (germline): LGHDT, YNNKEL (reference sequence). The CDR3 protein is CASSPRKASGRPYEQYF. In DNA, the CDR3 is TGTGCCAGCAGCCCCCGAAAGGCTAGCGGGAGACCTTACGAGCAGTACTTC.

This clonotype was seen ten or more times. V gene TRBV30 combines with J gene TRBJ2-7; TRBD2 aligns across 8 bases. The CDR3 runs to 14 residues. The germline CDR1 and CDR2 sequences are GTSNPN and SVGIG (reference sequence). Losses at the gene ends were 3 bases for V and 7 bases for J; bases not matched to a gene: 11. For the CDR3, the DNA is TGTGCCTGGAGACTTAGCGGGACGGCTGGGGAGCAGTACTTC. The encoded protein is CAWRLSGTAGEQYF. Variable domain in full (rest from reference TRBV30 and TRBJ2-7): SQTIHQWPATLVQPVGSPLSLECTVEGTSNPNLYWYRQAAGRGLQLLFYSVGIGQISSEVPQNLSASRPQDRQFILSSKKLLLSDSGFYLCAWRLSGTAGEQYFGPGTRLTVT.

This clonotype was observed a few times. The chain uses TRBV4-1 and TRBJ2-1, with D maybe TRBD1 (6 bases). Germline values: CDR1 MGHRA, CDR2 YSYEKL. CDR3 length: 15 residues. Trimming pared 3 bases from V and 8 bases from J, leaving 17 bases between. In DNA, the CDR3 is TGCGCCAGCAGCCACCCCAGGGGCCCCAGGGATGAGCAGTTCTTC. Translated: CASSHPRGPRDEQFF.

V gene TRBV28 combines with J gene TRBJ2-6; D is unresolved. This CDR3 spans 16 amino acids. Trimming removed 6 bases at V and 2 bases at J, with 14 bases between. Germline CDR1 is MDHEN and CDR2 is SYDVKM. DNA of the CDR3: TGTGCCAGCAGCGCCCGCGGACCGACTGGGGCCAACGTCCTGACTTTC. Its protein is CASSARGPTGANVLTF.

This chain uses TRBV7-2 with TRBJ2-3; 12 bases line up with TRBD2. With V trimmed by 5 bases and J by 0 bases, 15 bases remained unmatched. CDR1 is SGHTA, CDR2 FQGNSA, per germline. The CDR3 has 20 residues. The DNA of the CDR3 is TGTGCCAGCAGCCCCCGGGCGCGGACTAGCGGGATAACTAGCACAGATACGCAGTATTTT. It codes for CASSPRARTSGITSTDTQYF.